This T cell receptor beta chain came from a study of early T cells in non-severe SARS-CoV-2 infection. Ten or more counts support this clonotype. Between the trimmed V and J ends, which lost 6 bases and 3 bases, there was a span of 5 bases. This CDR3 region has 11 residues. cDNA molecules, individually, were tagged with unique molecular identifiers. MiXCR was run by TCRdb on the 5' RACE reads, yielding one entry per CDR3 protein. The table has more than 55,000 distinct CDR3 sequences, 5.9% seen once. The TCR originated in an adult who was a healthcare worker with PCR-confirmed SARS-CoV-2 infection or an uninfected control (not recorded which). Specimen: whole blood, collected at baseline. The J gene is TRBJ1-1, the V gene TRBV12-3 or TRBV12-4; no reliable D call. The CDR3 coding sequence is TGTGCCAGCAGCCGCGACACTGAAGCTTTCTTT. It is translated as CASSRDTEAFF.